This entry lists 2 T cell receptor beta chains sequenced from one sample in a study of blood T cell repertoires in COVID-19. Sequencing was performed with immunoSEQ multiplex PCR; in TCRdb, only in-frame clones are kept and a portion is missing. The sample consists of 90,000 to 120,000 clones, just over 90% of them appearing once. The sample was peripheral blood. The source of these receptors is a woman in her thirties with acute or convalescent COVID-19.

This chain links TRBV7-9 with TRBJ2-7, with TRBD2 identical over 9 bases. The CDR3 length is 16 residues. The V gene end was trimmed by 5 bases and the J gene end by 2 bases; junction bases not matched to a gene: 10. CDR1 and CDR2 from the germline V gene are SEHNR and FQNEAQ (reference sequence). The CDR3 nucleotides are TGTGCCAGCAGCCCGCCATATAGCGGGGGTCCCTACGAGCAGTACTTC. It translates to CASSPPYSGGPYEQYF.

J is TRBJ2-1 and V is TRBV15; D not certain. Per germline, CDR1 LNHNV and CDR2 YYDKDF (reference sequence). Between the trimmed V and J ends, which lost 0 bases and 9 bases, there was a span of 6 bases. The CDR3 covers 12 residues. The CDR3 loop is CATSRDPGEQFF. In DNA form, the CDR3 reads TGTGCCACCAGCAGAGATCCGGGTGAGCAGTTCTTC.